The T cell receptor (beta chain) under discussion was sequenced for a study of T cell responses to AZD1222 COVID-19 vaccine. About the research overall: Timing groups of about 4 and about 12 weeks for second doses were pooled.

Study results and caveats: Among the donors, most were white British and more were female, and clonal diversity was possibly underestimated.

The length of the CDR3 is 15 residues. Germline V lookup: CDR1 MDHEN, CDR2 SYDVKM. Trimming stripped 5 bases from V and 8 bases from J, with 18 bases between. A note on this clone: Its antigen is unidentified.

Repertoires were generated with immunoSEQ multiplex PCR, while TCRdb's copy carries only in-frame clones and drops some. The data contain about 110,000 clones, around 84% of them singletons. The specimen was peripheral blood, collected on day 0 of AZD1222 vaccination. The chain joins TRBV28 to TRBJ1-4, with D hard to call. The receptor's source is an adult in good health. Written as DNA, the CDR3 is TGTGCCAGCAGTCGATTCGGACTCGCCGACGAAAAACTGTTTTTT. Translation: CASSRFGLADEKLFF.